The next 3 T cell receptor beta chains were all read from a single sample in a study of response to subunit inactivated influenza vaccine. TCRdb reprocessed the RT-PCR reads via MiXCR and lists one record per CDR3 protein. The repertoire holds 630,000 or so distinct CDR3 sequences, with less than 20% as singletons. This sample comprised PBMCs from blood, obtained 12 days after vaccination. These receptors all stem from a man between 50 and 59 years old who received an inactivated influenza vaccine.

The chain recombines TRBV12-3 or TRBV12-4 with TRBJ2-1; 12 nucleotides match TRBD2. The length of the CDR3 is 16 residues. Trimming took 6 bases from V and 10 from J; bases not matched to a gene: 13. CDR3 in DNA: TGTGCCAGCAGGAAAACCGGGACTAGCGGGTATCTCGAGCAGTTCTTC. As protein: CASRKTGTSGYLEQFF.

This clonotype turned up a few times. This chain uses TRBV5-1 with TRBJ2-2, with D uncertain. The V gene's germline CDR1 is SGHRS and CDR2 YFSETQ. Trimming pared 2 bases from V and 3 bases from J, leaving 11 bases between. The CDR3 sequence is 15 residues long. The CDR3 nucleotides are TGCGCCAGCAGCTTTGGACCGGGTTACACCGGGGAGCTGTTTTTT. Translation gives CASSFGPGYTGELFF.

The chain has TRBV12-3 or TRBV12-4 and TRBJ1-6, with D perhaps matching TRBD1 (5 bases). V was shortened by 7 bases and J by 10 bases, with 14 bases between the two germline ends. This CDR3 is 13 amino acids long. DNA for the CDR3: TGTGCCAGCATGGGGGAGGGGCAGTCACCCCTCCACTTT. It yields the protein CASMGEGQSPLHF.